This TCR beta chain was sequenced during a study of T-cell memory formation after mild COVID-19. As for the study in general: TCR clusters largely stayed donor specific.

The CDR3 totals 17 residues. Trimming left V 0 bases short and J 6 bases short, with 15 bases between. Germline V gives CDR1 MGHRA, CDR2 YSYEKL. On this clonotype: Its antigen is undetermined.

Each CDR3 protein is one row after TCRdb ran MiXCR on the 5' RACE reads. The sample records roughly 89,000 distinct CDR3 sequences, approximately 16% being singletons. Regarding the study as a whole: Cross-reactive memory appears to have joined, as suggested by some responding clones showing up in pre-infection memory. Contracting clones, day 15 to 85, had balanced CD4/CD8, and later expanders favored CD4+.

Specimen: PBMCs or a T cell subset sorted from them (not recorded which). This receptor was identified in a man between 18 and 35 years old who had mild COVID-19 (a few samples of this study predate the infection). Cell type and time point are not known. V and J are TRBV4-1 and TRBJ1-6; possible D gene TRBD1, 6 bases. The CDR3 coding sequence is TGCGCCAGCAGCCAAGATGTGCGGGACATCCCTAATTCACCCCTCCACTTT. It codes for CASSQDVRDIPNSPLHF.